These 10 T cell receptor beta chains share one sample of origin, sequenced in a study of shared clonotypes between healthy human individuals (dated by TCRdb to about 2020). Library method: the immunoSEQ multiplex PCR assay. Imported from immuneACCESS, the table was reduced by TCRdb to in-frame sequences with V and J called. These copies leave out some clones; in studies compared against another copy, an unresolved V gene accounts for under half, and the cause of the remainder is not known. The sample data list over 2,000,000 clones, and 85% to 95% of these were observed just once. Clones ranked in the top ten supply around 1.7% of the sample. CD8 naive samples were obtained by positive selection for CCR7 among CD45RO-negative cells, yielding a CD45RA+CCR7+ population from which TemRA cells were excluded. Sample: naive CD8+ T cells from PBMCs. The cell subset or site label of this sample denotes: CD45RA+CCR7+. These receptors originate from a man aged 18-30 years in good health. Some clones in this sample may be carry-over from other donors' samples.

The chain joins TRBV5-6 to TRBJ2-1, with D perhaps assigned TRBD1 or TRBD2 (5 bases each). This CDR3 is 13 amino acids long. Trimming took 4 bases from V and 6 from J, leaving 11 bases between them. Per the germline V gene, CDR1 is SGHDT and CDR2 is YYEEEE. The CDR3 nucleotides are TGTGCCAGCAGCCTGGGACGGGTCAATGAGCAGTTCTTC. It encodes CASSLGRVNEQFF.

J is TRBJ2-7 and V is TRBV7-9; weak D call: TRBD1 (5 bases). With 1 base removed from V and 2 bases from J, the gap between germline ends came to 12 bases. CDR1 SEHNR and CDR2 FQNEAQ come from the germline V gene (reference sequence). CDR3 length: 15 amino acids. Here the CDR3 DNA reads TGTGCCAGCAGCTTAGTTGAAGGGGTTACCTACGAGCAGTACTTC. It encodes CASSLVEGVTYEQYF.

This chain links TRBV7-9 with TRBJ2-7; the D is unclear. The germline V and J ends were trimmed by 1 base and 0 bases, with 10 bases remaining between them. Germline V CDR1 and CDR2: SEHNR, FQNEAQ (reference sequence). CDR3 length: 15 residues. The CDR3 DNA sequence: TGTGCCAGCAGCTTAGTTTACGGCCTCTCCTACGAGCAGTACTTC. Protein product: CASSLVYGLSYEQYF.

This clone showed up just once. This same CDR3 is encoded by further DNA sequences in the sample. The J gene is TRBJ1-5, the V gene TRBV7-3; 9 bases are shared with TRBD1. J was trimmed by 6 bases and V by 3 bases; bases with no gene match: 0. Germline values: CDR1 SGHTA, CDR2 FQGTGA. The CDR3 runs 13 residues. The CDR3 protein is CASSLTGGQPQHF. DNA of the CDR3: TGTGCCAGCAGCTTGACAGGGGGTCAGCCCCAGCATTTT.

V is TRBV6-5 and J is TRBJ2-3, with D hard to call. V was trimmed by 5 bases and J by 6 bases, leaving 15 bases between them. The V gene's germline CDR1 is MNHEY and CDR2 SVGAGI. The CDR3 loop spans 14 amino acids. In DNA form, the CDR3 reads TGTGCCAGCAGTCATTCCGGGCCCGAGGATACGCAGTATTTT. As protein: CASSHSGPEDTQYF.

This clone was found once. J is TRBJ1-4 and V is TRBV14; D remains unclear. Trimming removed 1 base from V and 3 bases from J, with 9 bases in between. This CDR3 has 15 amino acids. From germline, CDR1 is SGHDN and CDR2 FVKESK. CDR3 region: CASSQVVGANEKLFF. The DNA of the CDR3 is TGTGCCAGCAGCCAAGTTGTAGGAGCTAATGAAAAACTGTTTTTT.

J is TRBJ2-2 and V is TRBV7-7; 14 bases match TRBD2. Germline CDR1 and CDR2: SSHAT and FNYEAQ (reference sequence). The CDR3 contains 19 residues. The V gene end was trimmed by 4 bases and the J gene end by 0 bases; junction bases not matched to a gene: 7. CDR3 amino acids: CASSWRLAGGATNTGELFF. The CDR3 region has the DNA TGTGCCAGCAGCTGGAGACTAGCGGGAGGGGCAACGAACACCGGGGAGCTGTTTTTT.

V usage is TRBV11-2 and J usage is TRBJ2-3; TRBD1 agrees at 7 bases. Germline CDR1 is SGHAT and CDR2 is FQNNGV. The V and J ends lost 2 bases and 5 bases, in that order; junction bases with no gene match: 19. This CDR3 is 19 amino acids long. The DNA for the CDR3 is TGTGCCAGCAGCTTACCCCAACAGGGGAAAGCGGCCCGGGGAGATACGCAGTATTTT. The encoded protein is CASSLPQQGKAARGDTQYF.

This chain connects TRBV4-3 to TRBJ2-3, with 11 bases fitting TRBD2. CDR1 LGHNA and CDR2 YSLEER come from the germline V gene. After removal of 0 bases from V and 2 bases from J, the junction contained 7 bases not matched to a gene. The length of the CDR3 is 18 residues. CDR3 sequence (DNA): TGCGCCAGCAGCCAAGACCGGACTAGCGGGCAAAACACAGATACGCAGTATTTT. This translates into CASSQDRTSGQNTDTQYF.

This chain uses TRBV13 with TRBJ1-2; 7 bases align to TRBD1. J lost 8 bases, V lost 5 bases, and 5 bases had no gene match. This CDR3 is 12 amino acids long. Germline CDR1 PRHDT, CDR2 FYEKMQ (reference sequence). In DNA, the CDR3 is TGTGCCAGCAGCGGTGGGACAGAGGGCTACACCTTC. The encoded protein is CASSGGTEGYTF.